The clone carrying this TCR beta chain was counted only a few times. Antigen specificity is unknown. The sample originates from a study of vaccination and CD4 T cells after COVID-19. Study context: With a range of 35 to 161, the median interval from diagnosis to drawing post-COVID samples was approximately 100 days. Overall study results and limits: Vaccine-specific clones in convalescent patients were spike mono-reactive in 304 of 307 cases.

The ends lost 4 bases at V and 5 bases at J; junction bases unmatched: 5. The CDR3 runs 15 residues. Germline V gene lookup returns CDR1 LNHDA and CDR2 SQIVND (reference sequence). The treatment here: roughly 10-day PBMC culture with coronavirus spike peptide pools or control peptides (ViraFEST assay). Cultured CD4+ T-cell DNA underwent Oncomine TCR Beta short-read sequencing. From the PCR reads, TCRdb called clonotypes with MiXCR, one entry per CDR3 protein. This table holds about 15,000 distinct CDR3 sequences, less than 70% found once. The rearrangement links TRBV19 to TRBJ1-1; 12 nucleotides agree with TRBD1. The TCR was taken from a human donor who had recovered from COVID-19. Sequencing used CD4+ T cells from blood, cultured in vitro, obtained before SARS-CoV-2 vaccination. The CDR3 loop reads CASSTKGQGATEAFF. The CDR3, as DNA: TGTGCCAGTAGTACTAAGGGACAGGGGGCGACTGAAGCTTTCTTT.